Listed here are 24 T cell receptor beta chains from one sample, sequenced in a study of blood T cell repertoires in COVID-19. Libraries were prepared by immunoSEQ multiplex PCR; TCRdb keeps only in-frame clonotypes and omits some of them. The sample has 25,000 or so clones, 90% to 95% seen once. The sequenced material came from peripheral blood. These receptor sequences come from a woman in her forties or fifties with active COVID-19.

This sequence joins TRBV7-8 and TRBJ2-7, with 10 bases that match TRBD2. Germline CDR1 and CDR2: SGHVS and FQNEAQ. Trimming took 6 bases from V and 3 from J; bases not matched to a gene: 5. The CDR3 has 14 amino acids. CDR3 protein: CASSPAGGIYEQYF. The CDR3 nucleotides are TGTGCCAGCAGTCCAGCGGGGGGGATCTACGAGCAGTACTTC.

This chain joins TRBV28 and TRBJ2-7, with 12 positions matching TRBD2. V dropped 6 bases and J dropped 4; count of bases not matched to a gene: 10. The CDR3 is 16 amino acids. Germline V gives CDR1 MDHEN, CDR2 SYDVKM. CDR3 protein: CASSPRTSGIVYEQYF. The CDR3, as DNA: TGTGCCAGCAGCCCCCGGACTAGCGGGATTGTTTACGAGCAGTACTTC.

This chain uses TRBV28 with TRBJ1-5, with D possibly TRBD1 on 6 matching bases. There are 12 residues in the CDR3. Looked up from germline, CDR1 is MDHEN and CDR2 is SYDVKM. Trimming shortened V by 5 bases and J by 9 bases, and 11 bases separated the two germline ends. CDR3 in amino acids: CASSPDRRPQHF. The CDR3 DNA follows: TGTGCCAGCAGTCCTGACAGGCGGCCCCAGCATTTT.

This chain uses TRBV29-1 with TRBJ2-3; 8 nucleotides line up with TRBD1. The CDR3 covers 14 residues. V was clipped by 7 bases and J by 0 bases; unmatched bases: 6. Germline CDR1 is SQVTM and CDR2 is ANQGSEA. The CDR3: CSAGTGVSTDTQYF. As DNA, the CDR3 is TGCAGCGCGGGGACAGGAGTAAGCACAGATACGCAGTATTTT.

CDR3 in amino acids: CASSFRQGGETQYF. For the CDR3, the DNA is TGTGCCAGCAGCTTTAGGCAGGGGGGCGAGACCCAGTACTTC. The chain employs TRBV5-6 and TRBJ2-5; D is possibly TRBD1 (7 bases). With 2 bases removed from V and 5 bases from J, the gap between germline ends came to 13 bases. The CDR3 has 14 residues. The V gene's germline CDR1 is SGHDT and CDR2 YYEEEE.

The count of this clone is one. CDR3 bases: TGTGCCAGCAGCATCCGACAGGGGGACACTGAAGCTTTCTTT. It encodes CASSIRQGDTEAFF. The V and J genes are TRBV5-6 and TRBJ1-1, with 9 bases that match TRBD1. The CDR3 contains 14 residues. Germline-derived CDR1 and CDR2 are SGHDT and YYEEEE. The V gene end was trimmed by 4 bases and the J gene end by 3 bases; junction bases not matched to a gene: 4. Complete variable domain (other parts from reference TRBV5-6 and TRBJ1-1): DAGVTQSPTHLIKTRGQQVTLRCSPKSGHDTVSWYQQALGQGPQFIFQYYEEEERQRGNFPDRFSGHQFPNYSSELNVNALLLGDSALYLCASSIRQGDTEAFFGQGTRLTVV.

The chain joins TRBV12-3 or TRBV12-4 to TRBJ1-1; D unclear. There are 11 residues in the CDR3. The V end lost 3 bases, the J end lost 9 bases, and 8 bases lay between the germline ends. The CDR3 reads CASSFPGQAFF. CDR3 sequence (DNA): TGTGCCAGCAGTTTTCCAGGCCAAGCTTTCTTT.

This sequence joins TRBV28 and TRBJ1-2, with 9 nucleotides matching TRBD1. V dropped 5 bases and J dropped 7; count of bases not matched to a gene: 8. The CDR3 consists of 14 residues. The germline gives CDR1 MDHEN, CDR2 SYDVKM. The CDR3 is CASSPGQGAGGYTF. CDR3 nucleotide sequence: TGTGCCAGCAGTCCGGGACAGGGCGCGGGTGGCTACACCTTC.

The chain combines TRBV6-6 with TRBJ2-7; D might be TRBD2 (5 bases). V was shortened by 0 bases and J by 3 bases, with 15 bases between the two germline ends. Germline CDR1 and CDR2: MNHNY and SVGAGI (reference sequence). This CDR3 is 16 amino acids long. Here the CDR3 DNA reads TGTGCCAGCAGTTACTCAGCCGGGGTGAGGGTCTACGAGCAGTACTTC. Translating it yields CASSYSAGVRVYEQYF.

The chain links TRBV15 to TRBJ2-2, with D perhaps TRBD2 (7 bases). V was pared by 1 base and J by 1 base, with 10 bases between. Germline loops: CDR1 LNHNV, CDR2 YYDKDF (reference sequence). The CDR3 runs to 16 residues. CDR3 nucleotides: TGTGCCACCAGCAGAGCTAGGGGGGGGAACACCGGGGAGCTGTTTTTT. Its protein is CATSRARGGNTGELFF.

The chain uses TRBV18 and TRBJ2-1; 11 nucleotides line up with TRBD2. The germline CDR1 and CDR2 sequences are KGHSH and LQKENI. Trimming removed 3 bases from V and 1 base from J; junction bases left unmatched: 2. This CDR3 is built from 16 residues. CDR3 DNA sequence: TGTGCCAGCTCACCGACTAGCGGGAAATCCTACAATGAGCAGTTCTTC. It translates to CASSPTSGKSYNEQFF.

The chain couples TRBV11-2 to TRBJ2-1, with D perhaps TRBD2 (6 bases). CDR3 length: 15 amino acids. The germline gives CDR1 SGHAT, CDR2 FQNNGV. V was cut by 0 bases and J by 2 bases, with 8 bases left in between. This CDR3 reads CASSLERGAYNEQFF. In nucleotides, the CDR3 is TGTGCCAGCAGCTTAGAGCGGGGAGCCTACAATGAGCAGTTCTTC.

V is TRBV5-6 and J is TRBJ2-1; unclear D gene. The V and J ends lost 4 bases and 8 bases respectively, with 16 bases between them. This CDR3 region has 14 residues. CDR1 is SGHDT, CDR2 YYEEEE, per germline. This CDR3 reads CASSLLVAEHEQFF. The CDR3 nucleotides are TGTGCCAGCAGCCTATTGGTGGCGGAGCATGAGCAGTTCTTC.

This sequence joins TRBV10-2 and TRBJ1-5, with D uncertain. This CDR3 region has 13 residues. Trimming took off 2 bases at V and 6 bases at J, with 8 bases between the two ends. CDR1 and CDR2 from the germline V gene are WSHSY and SAAADI. Here the CDR3 DNA reads TGCGCCAGCAGTGAGAACGCGGGTCAGCCCCAGCATTTT. It specifies CASSENAGQPQHF.

This rearrangement joins TRBV28 to TRBJ2-3, with 10 bases fitting TRBD2. Germline V lookup: CDR1 MDHEN, CDR2 SYDVKM. CDR3 length equals 17 residues. The V gene end was trimmed by 5 bases and the J gene end by 0 bases; junction bases not matched to a gene: 8. CDR3 protein: CASSAPLAGGSTDTQYF. The CDR3 coding sequence is TGTGCCAGCAGTGCCCCTTTAGCGGGAGGAAGCACAGATACGCAGTATTTT. Looking up the rest from reference TRBV28 and TRBJ2-3 gives the full variable domain: DVKVTQSSRYLVKRTGEKVFLECVQDMDHENMFWYRQDPGLGLRLIYFSYDVKMKEKGDIPEGYSVSREKKERFSLILESASTNQTSMYLCASSAPLAGGSTDTQYFGPGTRLTVL.

The rearrangement uses TRBV6-4 and TRBJ2-1, with TRBD1 as a possible D gene (5 bases). Trimming left V 0 bases short and J 2 bases short, with 11 bases between. Looked up from germline, CDR1 is MRHNA and CDR2 is SNTAGT. There are 16 residues in the CDR3. CDR3 nucleotide sequence: TGTGCCAGCAGTGACTCGATGTCAGGGACCTACAATGAGCAGTTCTTC. Residues: CASSDSMSGTYNEQFF.

The chain employs TRBV9 and TRBJ2-3; 11 nucleotides agree with TRBD2. V lost 0 bases, J lost 9 bases, and 6 bases stayed unmatched. Germline CDR1 and CDR2: SGDLS and YYNGEE. CDR3 length: 15 amino acids. The CDR3 loop reads CASSVVPLAGDTQYF. DNA of the CDR3: TGTGCCAGCAGCGTAGTCCCACTAGCGGGAGACACGCAGTATTTT.

The V gene is TRBV18, the J gene TRBJ2-1; perhaps TRBD1 as D (6 bases). Germline lookup yields CDR1 KGHSH and CDR2 LQKENI. This CDR3 has 17 residues. V was pared by 0 bases and J by 4 bases, with 16 bases between. Written as DNA, the CDR3 is TGTGCCAGCTCACCACCCAGGGGTGCGTCTACATACAATGAGCAGTTCTTC. It encodes CASSPPRGASTYNEQFF.

This clone has only one observation. The rearrangement joins TRBV2 to TRBJ1-1; 9 bases line up with TRBD1. Germline lookup yields CDR1 SNHLY and CDR2 FYNNEI. V was clipped by 5 bases and J by 5 bases; unmatched bases: 3. The CDR3 covers 13 residues. The CDR3 spells CASSRQGETEAFF. The DNA of the CDR3 is TGTGCCAGCAGTAGACAGGGGGAGACTGAAGCTTTCTTT.

To note about this clone: Relative to the germline gene, one junction end is altered; a read error may explain this. V gene TRBV3-1 (or the pseudogene TRBV3-2) combines with J gene TRBJ2-1; no definite D call. Germline V lookup: CDR1 LGHDT, CDR2 YNNKEL (reference sequence). This CDR3 contains 11 residues. The CDR3 nucleotides are TGTGCCAGCAGCCAAGGGAGCCGCGCGCTCTTC. Protein product: CASSQGSRALF.

This clone is a singleton in its sample. The chain has TRBV28 and TRBJ1-3, with 7 bases aligning to TRBD1. Germline CDR1 reads MDHEN; CDR2 reads SYDVKM. The CDR3 spans 15 residues. The V segment lost 0 bases and the J segment 5 bases; nucleotides outside the gene matches: 4. The CDR3 region has the DNA TGTGCCAGCAGTTTATGGGGGACAGCTAGAAACACCATATATTTT. Its translation is CASSLWGTARNTIYF.

The V call is TRBV5-1, the J call TRBJ1-1; 7 bases map to TRBD1. CDR1 SGHRS and CDR2 YFSETQ come from the germline V gene. The CDR3 is 15 residues long. V dropped 4 bases and J dropped 0; count of bases not matched to a gene: 6. The CDR3 sequence: CASSAQGTVNTEAFF. In DNA, the CDR3 is TGCGCCAGCAGCGCCCAGGGGACAGTGAACACTGAAGCTTTCTTT.

V gene TRBV7-6 combines with J gene TRBJ2-1; 10 bases map to TRBD2. V trimming: 4 bases; J trimming: 9 bases; junction bases outside the gene matches: 12. Germline V gene sequence: CDR1 SGHVS, CDR2 FNYEAQ. The CDR3 is 16 residues long. In DNA, the CDR3 is TGTGCCAGCAGCTCACCCGGGACTAGCGCCCCCGGTGAGCAGTTCTTC. It translates to CASSSPGTSAPGEQFF.

This chain joins TRBV28 and TRBJ2-7; a possible D gene is TRBD1 (5 bases). Germline lookup yields CDR1 MDHEN and CDR2 SYDVKM. This CDR3 region has 15 residues. Trimming left V 6 bases short and J 6 bases short, with 21 bases between. CDR3 DNA: TGTGCCAGCAGGACAGTGTTCCCCACCTTGAGCGAGCAGTACGTC. Protein sequence: CASRTVFPTLSEQYV.